Included here is one TCR beta chain sequence, with context. Its antigen is unidentified. A much larger clone differs from this one at a single base, so this may be a read error. TCRdb reprocessed the 5' RACE reads with MiXCR, giving one entry per CDR3 protein. In the table there are 700,000 to 850,000 distinct CDR3 sequences, roughly 10% of which are singletons. The data were obtained in a study of CD8 T cells in ankylosing spondylitis. General study findings and limits: Peripheral blood samples showed relatively rare disease-linked clones, and these clones were CD8+. Typical of ankylosing spondylitis blood, it appeared, was a TCR beta motif of eight highly homologous variants.

This CDR3 comprises 16 residues. With 1 base removed from V and 8 bases from J, the gap between germline ends came to 18 bases. Germline CDR1 is LGHNA and CDR2 is YNFKEQ. The V gene is TRBV4-2, the J gene TRBJ2-1; tentatively, D is TRBD2 (6 bases). The sequenced sample was blood, either unsorted or a sorted T cell fraction (not recorded which). The receptor's source is a male donor with ankylosing spondylitis. The CDR3 DNA reads as TGTGCCAGCAGCCAAGGAGGGACCTTCCGGGGGTATGAGCAGTTCTTC. Translated, it gives CASSQGGTFRGYEQFF.